This T cell receptor beta chain was sequenced for a study of blood T cell repertoires in COVID-19. The data were produced by immunoSEQ multiplex PCR, yet TCRdb's version contains in-frame clones alone and is incomplete. The table lists about 54,000 clones, about 88% of them singletons. The receptor comes from a man in his sixties with active COVID-19. Sequencing was done on a sample of peripheral blood.

CDR3 in amino acids: CASSSLAASTDTQYF. The CDR3 nucleotides read TGTGCCAGCAGTTCTCTGGCGGCTAGCACAGATACGCAGTATTTT. The chain uses TRBV6-6 and TRBJ2-3; no firm D call. In germline, CDR1 is MNHNY, CDR2 SVGAGI (reference sequence). Trimming left V 4 bases short and J 0 bases short, with 11 bases between. The CDR3 extends over 15 amino acids.